This TCR beta chain was profiled in a study of blood T cell repertoires in COVID-19. Turning to the study itself: The United States, Italy and Spain were the sources of the acute and convalescent COVID-19 samples.

Clones were read by immunoSEQ multiplex PCR, and TCRdb kept only the in-frame ones, dropping some. The sample includes 70,000 to 100,000 clones, 72% of them seen just once. The CDR3 length is 14 residues. CDR1 and CDR2 (germline): MGHDK, SYGVNS. Deletions cut 4 bases from V and 1 base from J, with 10 bases between. This chain uses TRBV25-1 with TRBJ1-1; perhaps TRBD1 as D (5 bases). The source of this sequence is a woman aged 60-75 years in a cohort sampled during active or convalescent COVID-19. Sequencing was performed on peripheral blood. This chain's CDR3 is CASSALTGNTEAFF. The CDR3 nucleotides are TGTGCCAGCAGTGCGCTTACAGGGAACACTGAAGCTTTCTTT.